This T cell receptor (beta chain) derives from a study of CD8 T cells in ankylosing spondylitis. Study-wide findings and caveats: Reactive arthritis synovial fluid and blood previously showed some of these motif variants. Ankylosing spondylitis blood appeared to carry a characteristic TCR beta motif of roughly eight highly homologous variants. The study looked at matched synovial fluid samples from ankylosing spondylitis patients. Disease-linked clones were reported to be significantly enriched there.

In TCRdb, the 5' RACE reads were re-called with MiXCR into one record per CDR3 protein. The table has hundreds of thousands of distinct CDR3 sequences, about an eighth seen once; the top ten hold nearly 7%. This clonotype was observed at least ten times. Antigen: not known. CDR1 is ENHRY, CDR2 SYGVKD, per germline. V shed 4 bases, J shed 7 bases, and the junction held 9 bases outside the gene matches. The CDR3 sequence is 16 residues long. V usage is TRBV10-3 and J usage is TRBJ2-2; TRBD2 matches at 10 bases. The receptor comes from a male donor with ankylosing spondylitis. The sample taken for sequencing was blood, either unsorted or a sorted T cell fraction (not recorded which). As DNA, the CDR3 is TGTGCCATCAGTGTAGGAGGCCTAGCGGGAGACGGGGAGCTGTTTTTT. It specifies CAISVGGLAGDGELFF.